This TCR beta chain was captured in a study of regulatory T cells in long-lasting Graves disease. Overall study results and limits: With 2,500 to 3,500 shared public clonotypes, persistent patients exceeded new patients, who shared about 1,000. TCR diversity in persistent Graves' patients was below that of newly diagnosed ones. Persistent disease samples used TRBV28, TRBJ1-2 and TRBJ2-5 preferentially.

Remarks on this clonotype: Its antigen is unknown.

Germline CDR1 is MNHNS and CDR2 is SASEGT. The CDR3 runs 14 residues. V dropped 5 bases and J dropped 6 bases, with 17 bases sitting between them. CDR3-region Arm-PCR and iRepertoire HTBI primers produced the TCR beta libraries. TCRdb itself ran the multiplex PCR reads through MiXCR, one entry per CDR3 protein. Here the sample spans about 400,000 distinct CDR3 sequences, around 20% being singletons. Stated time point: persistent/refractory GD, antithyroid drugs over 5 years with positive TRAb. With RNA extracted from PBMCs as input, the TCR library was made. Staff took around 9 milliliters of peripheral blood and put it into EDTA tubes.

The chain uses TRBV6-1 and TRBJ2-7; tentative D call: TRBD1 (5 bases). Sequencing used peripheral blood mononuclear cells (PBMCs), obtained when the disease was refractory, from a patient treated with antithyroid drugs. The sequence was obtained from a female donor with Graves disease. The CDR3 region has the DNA TGTGCCAGCAGTAAAGACCTAGGGGTTTCCGAGCAGTACTTC. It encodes CASSKDLGVSEQYF.